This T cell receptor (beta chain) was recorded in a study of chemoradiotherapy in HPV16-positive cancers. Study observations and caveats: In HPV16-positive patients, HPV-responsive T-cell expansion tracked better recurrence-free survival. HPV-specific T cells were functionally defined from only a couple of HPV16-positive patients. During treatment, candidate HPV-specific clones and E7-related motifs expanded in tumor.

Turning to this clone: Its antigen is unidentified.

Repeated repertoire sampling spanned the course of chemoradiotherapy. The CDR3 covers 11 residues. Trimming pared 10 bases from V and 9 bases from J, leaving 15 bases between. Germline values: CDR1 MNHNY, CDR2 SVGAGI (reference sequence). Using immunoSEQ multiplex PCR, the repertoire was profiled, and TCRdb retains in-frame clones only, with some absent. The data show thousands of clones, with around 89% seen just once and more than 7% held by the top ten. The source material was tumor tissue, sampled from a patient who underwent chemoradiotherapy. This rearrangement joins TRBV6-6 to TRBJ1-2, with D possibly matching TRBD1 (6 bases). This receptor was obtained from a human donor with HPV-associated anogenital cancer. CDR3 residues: CANSDSFSYTF. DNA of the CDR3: TGTGCCAACTCGGACAGTTTTAGCTACACCTTC.